The clone carrying this TCR beta chain was counted only a few times. This record belongs to a study of identical twins. A universal primer site was created by template switching, with the cDNA bearing unique molecular identifiers. In TCRdb, the 5' RACE reads were re-called with MiXCR into one record per CDR3 protein. Among about 570,000 distinct CDR3 sequences listed, over 8.5% were seen once. The germline V gene encodes CDR1 LNHNV and CDR2 YYDKDF (reference sequence). Unmatched junction bases numbered 6, after V lost 3 bases and J lost 0 bases. This CDR3 spans 16 amino acids. In addition, the sample was reused for a study of yellow fever vaccine responses in identical twins.

V usage is TRBV15 and J usage is TRBJ2-3, with 7 bases fitting TRBD1. The origin of this receptor is a woman between 18 and 30 years old in good health. The specimen sequenced was PBMCs. The CDR3 nucleotides are TGTGCCACCAGCAGGGAACGACAGGGTAGCACAGATACGCAGTATTTT. Translation: CATSRERQGSTDTQYF.